Below are 18 T cell receptor beta chains sequenced from a single sample in a study of blood T cell repertoires in COVID-19. Measured with immunoSEQ multiplex PCR; TCRdb has only the in-frame clones, and not every one. The table includes about 140,000 clones, 75% to 90% detected once. Sequenced sample: peripheral blood. These receptors were collected from a man in his sixties with active or convalescent COVID-19.

V is TRBV11-3 and J is TRBJ2-2, with D maybe TRBD1 (5 bases). The CDR3 has 13 residues. Germline CDR1 and CDR2: SGHNT and YENEEA. Trimming removed 4 bases from V and 3 bases from J, with 6 bases in between. The CDR3 sequence: CASSSRDTGELFF. CDR3 nucleotides: TGTGCCAGCAGCTCCAGGGACACCGGGGAGCTGTTTTTT.

This clone was detected only a few times. J is TRBJ2-7 and V is TRBV11-1; TRBD1 matches 8 bases. V lost 5 bases and J lost 3; bases outside the gene matches: 6. In germline, CDR1 is SGHAT, CDR2 FQDESV (reference sequence). The CDR3 loop spans 14 amino acids. The CDR3 here is CASSIRGPNYEQYF. CDR3 sequence (DNA): TGTGCCAGCAGCATCAGGGGGCCGAACTACGAGCAGTACTTC.

V usage is TRBV6-6 and J usage is TRBJ1-4; TRBD1 matches at 7 bases. V shed 5 bases and J 0 bases; nucleotides not matched to a gene: 18. This CDR3 has 20 residues. Germline values: CDR1 MNHNY, CDR2 SVGAGI (reference sequence). The CDR3 DNA reads as TGTGCCAGCAGTCGGTCGTCGGTAGGGACAGACCTTGCAACTAATGAAAAACTGTTTTTT. Translated, it gives CASSRSSVGTDLATNEKLFF.

The V gene is TRBV4-1, the J gene TRBJ2-3, with 11 bases fitting TRBD2. The CDR3 sequence is 17 residues long. The V and J ends lost 4 bases and 4 bases, in that order; junction bases with no gene match: 10. CDR1 and CDR2 (germline): MGHRA, YSYEKL. The CDR3 bases are TGCGCCAGCAGCCGAGAGATAGCGGGAGGGGGTCCAGATACGCAGTATTTT. This encodes CASSREIAGGGPDTQYF.

Only one count was recorded for this clone. The gene calls are TRBV2 and TRBJ1-4; 10 nucleotides match TRBD1. The CDR3 has 16 amino acids. The germline gives CDR1 SNHLY, CDR2 FYNNEI. V was clipped by 2 bases and J by 7 bases; unmatched bases: 7. CDR3 sequence reads: CASSEPDRGRFEKLFF. The CDR3 region has the DNA TGTGCCAGCAGTGAACCTGACAGGGGGCGCTTTGAAAAACTGTTTTTT.

The chain carries TRBV14 and TRBJ2-7; TRBD1 agrees at 9 bases. The CDR3 is made up of 14 amino acids. The germline CDR1 and CDR2 sequences are SGHDN and FVKESK. V was pared by 4 bases and J by 3 bases, with 4 bases of the junction left unmatched. The CDR3 here is CASSRWGQGYEQYF. In nucleotides, the CDR3 is TGTGCCAGCAGCCGATGGGGACAGGGCTACGAGCAGTACTTC.

This sequence joins TRBV7-2 and TRBJ2-4; TRBD1 matches at 8 bases. This CDR3 contains 18 residues. The V and J ends lost 3 bases and 4 bases, in that order; junction bases with no gene match: 14. CDR1 and CDR2 (germline): SGHTA, FQGNSA. The DNA for the CDR3 is TGTGCCAGCAGCTTCCGCGCCCTGGGACAGGAGATAAAAAACATTCAGTACTTC. Protein product: CASSFRALGQEIKNIQYF.

The chain is built from TRBV11-1 and TRBJ2-3, with TRBD1 as a possible D gene (5 bases). In germline, CDR1 is SGHAT, CDR2 FQDESV (reference sequence). The CDR3 consists of 16 residues. V gave up 6 bases and J gave up 3 bases, with 19 bases separating them. The CDR3 is CASSARLVRGTDTQYF. DNA of the CDR3: TGTGCCAGCAGTGCTCGGCTAGTAAGGGGAACAGATACGCAGTATTTT. Complete variable domain (other parts from reference TRBV11-1 and TRBJ2-3): EAEVAQSPRYKITEKSQAVAFWCDPISGHATLYWYRQILGQGPELLVQFQDESVVDDSQLPKDRFSAERLKGVDSTLKIQPAELGDSAMYLCASSARLVRGTDTQYFGPGTRLTVL.

This clone was counted a few times. This sequence joins TRBV10-3 and TRBJ1-1; D unclear. This CDR3 comprises 13 residues. V was trimmed by 0 bases and J by 7 bases, leaving 9 bases between them. Germline V gene sequence: CDR1 ENHRY, CDR2 SYGVKD. The CDR3 DNA reads as TGTGCCATCAGTGAGTCGAGGGATAGTGAAGCTTTCTTT. This gives the protein CAISESRDSEAFF.

The V call is TRBV28, the J call TRBJ2-7; 7 bases are a match to TRBD1. The germline CDR1 and CDR2 sequences are MDHEN and SYDVKM. With 6 bases clipped from V and 5 bases from J, the junction kept 7 bases outside the gene matches. The CDR3 covers 13 residues. Written as DNA, the CDR3 is TGTGCCAGCAGAGGGACAGTCGCCGACGAGCAGTACTTC. It translates to CASRGTVADEQYF. The variable domain in full, completed from reference TRBV28 and TRBJ2-7, reads DVKVTQSSRYLVKRTGEKVFLECVQDMDHENMFWYRQDPGLGLRLIYFSYDVKMKEKGDIPEGYSVSREKKERFSLILESASTNQTSMYLCASRGTVADEQYFGPGTRLTVT.

The chain links TRBV5-1 to TRBJ1-2; 8 nucleotides agree with TRBD1. CDR3 length: 14 amino acids. The J segment lost 4 bases and the V segment lost 7 bases, leaving 9 bases of the junction unmatched. Germline V gene data show CDR1 as SGHRS and CDR2 as YFSETQ. For the CDR3, the DNA is TGCGCCAGCTGGACAGGGTCGGGATTCTATGGCTACACCTTC. Translating gives CASWTGSGFYGYTF.

V usage is TRBV29-1 and J usage is TRBJ2-7; 10 nucleotides align to TRBD2. V was clipped by 5 bases and J by 0 bases; unmatched bases: 7. Germline assignment: CDR1 SQVTM and CDR2 ANQGSEA. This CDR3 has 15 amino acids. The CDR3 DNA reads TGCAGCGTTTCCATTCCTAGCGGGAGCTCCTACGAGCAGTACTTC. The encoded protein is CSVSIPSGSSYEQYF.

The chain carries TRBV5-1 and TRBJ2-5; D is perhaps TRBD2 (6 bases). Germline CDR1 and CDR2: SGHRS and YFSETQ. With 0 bases removed from V and 5 bases from J, the gap between germline ends came to 11 bases. The CDR3 runs to 14 residues. The CDR3 nucleotides read TGCGCCAGCAGCTTGGCCCCAGGGAGGGAGACCCAGTACTTC. This translates into CASSLAPGRETQYF. The full variable domain, with the rest looked up from reference TRBV5-1 and TRBJ2-5, is KAGVTQTPRYLIKTRGQQVTLSCSPISGHRSVSWYQQTPGQGLQFLFEYFSETQRNKGNFPGRFSGRQFSNSRSEMNVSTLELGDSALYLCASSLAPGRETQYFGPGTRLLVL.

This clone was seen a few times. The rearrangement uses TRBV27 and TRBJ1-1; perhaps TRBD1 as D (5 bases). The CDR3 extends over 15 amino acids. V lost 6 bases and J lost 1, with 15 bases in between. Germline CDR1 and CDR2: MNHEY and SMNVEV (reference sequence). For the CDR3, the DNA is TGTGCCAGCAGCCCCCAGGGCCAGCAGAACACTGAAGCTTTCTTT. Protein sequence: CASSPQGQQNTEAFF.

The chain uses TRBV3-1 (or the pseudogene TRBV3-2) and TRBJ1-3; possible D gene TRBD1, 5 bases. This CDR3 is 15 amino acids long. Between the trimmed V and J ends, which lost 1 base and 0 bases, there was a span of 7 bases. The V gene's germline CDR1 is LGHDT and CDR2 YNNKEL (reference sequence). The CDR3 DNA reads TGTGCCAGCAGCCAAGCAGGGCCCTCTGGAAACACCATATATTTT. Translation: CASSQAGPSGNTIYF.

V usage is TRBV30 and J usage is TRBJ1-6, with 8 bases lining up with TRBD1. V gave up 0 bases and J gave up 5 bases; unmatched junction bases: 6. CDR3 length: 16 amino acids. Germline CDR1 is GTSNPN and CDR2 is SVGIG (reference sequence). DNA for the CDR3: TGTGCCTGGAGTGTACGGACAGGGAGGAATAATTCACCCCTCCACTTT. Translating gives CAWSVRTGRNNSPLHF.

This clone was seen a handful of times. This sequence joins TRBV2 and TRBJ2-2, with 7 bases fitting TRBD1. CDR3 length: 15 amino acids. Per the germline V gene, CDR1 is SNHLY and CDR2 is FYNNEI. The ends lost 6 bases at V and 5 bases at J; junction bases unmatched: 9. CDR3 sequence: CASRPFDRDTGELFF. The CDR3 DNA follows: TGTGCCAGCAGACCCTTCGACAGGGATACCGGGGAGCTGTTTTTT.

The CDR3 protein is CASSGYRVSYEQYF. In nucleotides, the CDR3 is TGTGCCAGCAGCGGGTACAGGGTCTCCTACGAGCAGTACTTC. V gene TRBV5-8 combines with J gene TRBJ2-7; tentatively, D is TRBD1 (6 bases). This CDR3 has 14 residues. Trimming shortened V by 4 bases and J by 0 bases, and 11 bases separated the two germline ends. CDR1 and CDR2 from the germline V gene are SGHTS and YDEGEE.